This T cell receptor beta chain emerged from a study of OX40 agonist ivuxolimab in advanced cancers. This clone was seen only a few times. Anyone with autoimmune disease history or systemic immunosuppression was excluded. Assay used: immunoSEQ multiplex PCR; TCRdb lists only in-frame clones, some missing. Among tens of thousands of clones listed, around 77% were seen once. The V end lost 7 bases, the J end lost 0 bases, and 13 bases lay between the germline ends. The germline V gene has CDR1 ENHRY and CDR2 SYGVKD. The CDR3 extends over 15 amino acids. The chain carries TRBV10-3 and TRBJ2-1; tentatively, D is TRBD2 (6 bases). This clonotype was obtained from an adult with an advanced solid tumor such as melanoma, head and neck, liver or kidney cancer. The sequenced sample was CD4+ or CD8+ T cells sorted from blood, obtained in a trial of the OX40 agonist ivuxolimab. In DNA form, the CDR3 reads TGTGCCATCACTCCCGGGACTGACTCCTACAATGAGCAGTTCTTC. This translates into CAITPGTDSYNEQFF.